Shown below are 32 T cell receptor beta chains from a single sample sequenced in a study of beta chain features in type 1 diabetes. Of the isolated RNA, all was reverse transcribed, and so the sequenced material was expressed TCRB transcripts. The table came from immunoSEQ multiplex PCR; TCRdb's copy has only in-frame clones and leaves some out. The sample holds 350,000 to 400,000 clones, roughly 12% seen once. These receptors lack a known antigen. General study findings and limits: Moderately but significantly shorter TCRB CDR3s were found in Type 1 diabetes patients in all four CD4+ subsets.

Sequencing input: naive CD4+ T cells from blood. The receptors were gathered from a woman younger than 35 with type 1 diabetes.

This chain joins TRBV28 and TRBJ2-7, with TRBD2 identical over 7 bases. J gave up 3 bases and V 6 bases, and 5 bases lay outside the gene matches. Germline V gene data show CDR1 as MDHEN and CDR2 as SYDVKM. The CDR3 has 13 amino acids. The CDR3: CASSLAEGYEQYF. In DNA, the CDR3 is TGTGCCAGCAGCCTAGCGGAGGGCTACGAGCAGTACTTC.

This chain joins TRBV6-4 and TRBJ2-1; 7 bases align to TRBD2. CDR1 is MRHNA, CDR2 SNTAGT, per germline. The V gene end was trimmed by 8 bases and the J gene end by 2 bases; junction bases not matched to a gene: 3. The CDR3 consists of 13 residues. CDR3 residues: CASSSGAYNEQFF. Here the CDR3 DNA reads TGTGCCAGCTCCAGCGGGGCCTACAATGAGCAGTTCTTC.

This clone has more than one count but fewer than ten. This chain uses TRBV28 with TRBJ2-7; no definite D call. The V gene lost 10 bases and the J gene lost 2 bases, with 18 bases spanning the gap. Germline V gene data show CDR1 as MDHEN and CDR2 as SYDVKM. The length of the CDR3 is 14 residues. CDR3: CATKREALTYEQYF. CDR3 DNA sequence: TGTGCCACCAAAAGAGAGGCTCTTACCTACGAGCAGTACTTC.

The chain couples TRBV4-3 to TRBJ1-1; the D is unclear. V was clipped by 0 bases and J by 1 base, with 9 bases between them. Germline V gives CDR1 LGHNA, CDR2 YSLEER. The CDR3 is 15 residues long. The CDR3 sequence: CASSQDLRANTEAFF. CDR3 coding DNA: TGCGCCAGCAGCCAAGATCTGAGAGCGAACACTGAAGCTTTCTTT.

This clone was detected only a few times. This rearrangement joins TRBV28 to TRBJ2-1; 7 positions match TRBD2. With 10 bases clipped from V and 6 bases from J, the junction kept 9 bases outside the gene matches. The CDR3 totals 13 residues. Germline lookup yields CDR1 MDHEN and CDR2 SYDVKM. The CDR3 bases are TGTGCCACCAGGGAGGGAGGTAGCAATGAGCAGTTCTTC. Its translation: CATREGGSNEQFF.

This clone occurred a few times. The chain employs TRBV6-5 and TRBJ2-2; D is possibly TRBD2 (5 bases). Germline V lookup: CDR1 MNHEY, CDR2 SVGAGI. This CDR3 contains 14 residues. Trimming stripped 6 bases from V and 0 bases from J, with 8 bases between. CDR3 DNA sequence: TGTGCCAGCAGCAACGGGGCGAACACCGGGGAGCTGTTTTTT. It is translated as CASSNGANTGELFF.

This clone was counted between two and nine times. This sequence joins TRBV25-1 and TRBJ2-3; perhaps TRBD1 as D (6 bases). The CDR3 runs 14 residues. Trimming cost V 7 bases and J 7 bases, with 18 bases left between them. Germline-derived CDR1 and CDR2 are MGHDK and SYGVNS. The CDR3 coding sequence is TGTGCCAGCACCGAAGGAGACAGGCATAATACGCAGTATTTT. Translating gives CASTEGDRHNTQYF. The full variable domain, in which reference TRBV25-1 and TRBJ2-3 provide the parts outside the CDR3, is EADIYQTPRYLVIGTGKKITLECSQTMGHDKMYWYQQDPGMELHLIHYSYGVNSTEKGDLSSESTVSRIRTEHFPLTLESARPSHTSQYLCASTEGDRHNTQYFGPGTRLTVL.

The chain combines TRBV6-1 with TRBJ2-1; maybe TRBD2 (5 bases). Between the trimmed V and J ends, which lost 6 bases and 5 bases, there was a span of 5 bases. Looked up from germline, CDR1 is MNHNS and CDR2 is SASEGT. The CDR3 sequence is 11 residues long. CDR3 in DNA: TGTGCCAGCAGGAGGGACAATGAGCAGTTCTTC. It is translated as CASRRDNEQFF.

This clone was counted between two and nine times. The CDR3 spells CASSGGMNTEAFF. The CDR3 region has the DNA TGTGCCAGCAGTGGCGGGATGAACACTGAAGCTTTCTTT. The chain links TRBV2 to TRBJ1-1; D gene unclear. V lost 4 bases, J lost 0 bases, and 6 bases lay in between. Germline CDR1 is SNHLY and CDR2 is FYNNEI. The CDR3 spans 13 residues.

This clone was seen more than once but under ten times. This chain links TRBV29-1 with TRBJ1-1, with a possible D match to TRBD1 (6 bases). The germline V gene encodes CDR1 SQVTM and CDR2 ANQGSEA. V gave up 7 bases and J gave up 0 bases, with 12 bases separating them. The CDR3 loop spans 13 amino acids. The CDR3 here is CSASQGMNTEAFF. CDR3 coding DNA: TGCAGCGCATCACAGGGAATGAACACTGAAGCTTTCTTT. The whole variable domain, filled in from reference TRBV29-1 and TRBJ1-1, reads SAVISQKPSRDICQRGTSLTIQCQVDSQVTMMFWYRQQPGQSLTLIATANQGSEATYESGFVIDKFPISRPNLTFSTLTVSNMSPEDSSIYLCSASQGMNTEAFFGQGTRLTVV.

This chain uses TRBV7-2 with TRBJ1-1, with a weak D call TRBD1 (6 bases). Germline V CDR1 and CDR2: SGHTA, FQGNSA. V lost 4 bases and J 11 bases, leaving 20 bases between the germline ends. The CDR3 length is 14 residues. CDR3 DNA: TGTGCCAGCAGCTCCGTTCGACAGGTGGGGGCGGCTTTCTTT. It specifies CASSSVRQVGAAFF. Full variable domain (outside the CDR3, taken from reference TRBV7-2 and TRBJ1-1): GAGVSQSPSNKVTEKGKDVELRCDPISGHTALYWYRQSLGQGLEFLIYFQGNSAPDKSGLPSDRFSAERTGGSVSTLTIQRTQQEDSAVYLCASSSVRQVGAAFFGQGTRLTVV.

The V gene is TRBV4-1, the J gene TRBJ1-6; 9 bases agree with TRBD1. The germline V gene has CDR1 MGHRA and CDR2 YSYEKL. The V segment lost 1 base and the J segment 7 bases; nucleotides outside the gene matches: 5. The CDR3 consists of 16 residues. The CDR3 is CASSQVGTGKNSPLHF. Here the CDR3 DNA reads TGCGCCAGCAGCCAAGTCGGGACAGGGAAGAATTCACCCCTCCACTTT.

This clone was detected only a few times. The J gene is TRBJ2-1, the V gene TRBV5-1; 11 bases line up with TRBD2. V shed 4 bases, J shed 3 bases, and the junction held 24 bases outside the gene matches. The CDR3 contains 22 residues. Germline CDR1 and CDR2: SGHRS and YFSETQ. In DNA form, the CDR3 reads TGCGCCAGCAGCGGACCGGGACAGGGCCAACTAGCGGGGGCCCTTTTCTACAATGAGCAGTTCTTC. Translation gives CASSGPGQGQLAGALFYNEQFF.

This rearrangement joins TRBV28 to TRBJ2-3; perhaps TRBD1 as D (6 bases). The CDR3 is made up of 14 amino acids. V was clipped by 5 bases and J by 0 bases, with 9 bases between them. Germline assignment: CDR1 MDHEN and CDR2 SYDVKM. The CDR3 bases are TGTGCCAGCAGTGACACAGGGAGCACAGATACGCAGTATTTT. Its protein is CASSDTGSTDTQYF.

The genes are TRBV25-1 and TRBJ1-4; D perhaps matches TRBD1 (5 bases). This CDR3 comprises 13 residues. The V end lost 8 bases, the J end lost 5 bases, and 12 bases lay between the germline ends. Germline lookup yields CDR1 MGHDK and CDR2 SYGVNS. The CDR3 region is CASLQKGNEKLFF. CDR3 nucleotide sequence: TGTGCCAGCCTACAGAAGGGGAATGAAAAACTGTTTTTT.

This clone was found a few times. The V call is TRBV2, the J call TRBJ2-4; D unresolved. The CDR3 consists of 14 residues. Per the germline V gene, CDR1 is SNHLY and CDR2 is FYNNEI. V lost 5 bases to trimming and J lost 0 bases, with 8 bases between them. The CDR3 is CASSLSLAKNIQYF. The DNA of the CDR3 is TGTGCCAGCAGTCTTTCCCTAGCCAAAAACATTCAGTACTTC.

This clone turned up a few times. The CDR3 region has the DNA TGCGCCAGCAGCCAAACTAGCCTCGGTGCAGATACGCAGTATTTT. Translating it yields CASSQTSLGADTQYF. The chain couples TRBV4-1 to TRBJ2-3; D might be TRBD2 (6 bases). Trimming removed 2 bases at V and 4 bases at J, with 13 bases between. CDR3 length: 15 residues. The germline CDR1 and CDR2 sequences are MGHRA and YSYEKL.

This clone was counted only a few times. V usage is TRBV10-3 and J usage is TRBJ2-1; TRBD2 agrees at 8 bases. Per the germline V gene, CDR1 is ENHRY and CDR2 is SYGVKD. J gave up 0 bases and V 5 bases, and 3 bases lay outside the gene matches. The CDR3 length is 15 residues. For the CDR3, the DNA is TGTGCCATCAGTCCCGGGGGGGCCTCCTACAATGAGCAGTTCTTC. Its protein product is CAISPGGASYNEQFF.

This sequence joins TRBV5-1 and TRBJ2-1, with TRBD2 matching 10 bases. The length of the CDR3 is 16 residues. Germline V gene lookup returns CDR1 SGHRS and CDR2 YFSETQ. Trimming at V came to 1 base and at J to 6 bases, leaving 7 bases not matched to a gene. The CDR3 loop reads CASSLYWTSGANEQFF. CDR3 coding DNA: TGCGCCAGCAGCTTGTATTGGACTAGCGGAGCCAATGAGCAGTTCTTC.

This clone was seen a few times. V and J are TRBV13 and TRBJ1-2, with 7 bases matching TRBD1. The CDR3 runs to 16 residues. Germline loops: CDR1 PRHDT, CDR2 FYEKMQ (reference sequence). Trimming cost V 1 base and J 8 bases; bases outside gene matches: 13. The CDR3 nucleotides read TGTGCCAGCAGCTTAGAGGGGGCAAGGGGCGAGTGGGGCTACACCTTC. It encodes CASSLEGARGEWGYTF.

This clone was seen a handful of times. The chain has TRBV4-3 and TRBJ2-7; 11 nucleotides align to TRBD2. Germline loops: CDR1 LGHNA, CDR2 YSLEER. With 3 bases clipped from V and 0 bases from J, the junction kept 7 bases outside the gene matches. The CDR3 has 17 residues. CDR3 sequence (DNA): TGCGCCAGCAGCCACGACACTAGCGGGGGTACCTCCTACGAGCAGTACTTC. Protein sequence: CASSHDTSGGTSYEQYF.

The chain carries TRBV28 and TRBJ2-7; the match to TRBD2 covers 7 bases. The ends lost 4 bases at V and 7 bases at J; junction bases unmatched: 10. The V gene's germline CDR1 is MDHEN and CDR2 SYDVKM. CDR3 size: 14 residues. In DNA, the CDR3 is TGTGCCAGCAGTTCCCCAGCGGGGCCGGGGGAGCAGTACTTC. Translated: CASSSPAGPGEQYF.

Note on this clone: One end of the junction is discordant with germline, which a read error may explain. The V and J genes are TRBV4-1 and TRBJ2-1; TRBD2 is a possible D gene (5 bases). The CDR3 spans 14 residues. In germline, CDR1 is MGHRA, CDR2 YSYEKL. The CDR3 spells CASSQTASYDEQFF. The CDR3 DNA is TGCGCCAGCAGCCAAACCGCTAGCTACGATGAGCAGTTCTTC.

CDR3 nucleotides: TGTGCCAGCAGCCACCCTAGCAGCGGTAATGAAAAACTGTTTTTT. Protein product: CASSHPSSGNEKLFF. V usage is TRBV14 and J usage is TRBJ1-4; D gene unclear. V lost 3 bases, J lost 4 bases, and 12 bases lay in between. The CDR3 covers 15 residues. CDR1 is SGHDN and CDR2 is FVKESK in the germline V gene.

This clone was seen a handful of times. This rearrangement joins TRBV27 to TRBJ2-5, with D perhaps matching TRBD1 (5 bases). V was pared by 6 bases and J by 5 bases, with 13 bases between. The CDR3 loop spans 13 amino acids. CDR1 is MNHEY and CDR2 is SMNVEV in the germline V gene (reference sequence). CDR3 protein: CASSHWGAETQYF. The CDR3 DNA is TGTGCCAGCAGCCACTGGGGCGCGGAGACCCAGTACTTC.

The rearrangement uses TRBV7-9 and TRBJ1-1; possibly TRBD1 for D (6 bases). This CDR3 contains 17 residues. Germline values: CDR1 SEHNR, CDR2 FQNEAQ (reference sequence). The ends were cut back, 5 bases at V and 1 base at J, with 20 bases in the middle. The CDR3 spells CASSTPRGAGENTEAFF. CDR3 DNA: TGTGCCAGCAGCACCCCGCGTGGGGCAGGGGAGAACACTGAAGCTTTCTTT.

This clone has more than one count but fewer than ten. J is TRBJ1-4 and V is TRBV28; the D gene is possibly TRBD1 (5 bases). Per germline, CDR1 MDHEN and CDR2 SYDVKM. Trimming left V 2 bases short and J 7 bases short, with 17 bases between. This CDR3 is 16 amino acids long. CDR3 residues: CASSLTGRVESEKLFF. The CDR3 DNA sequence: TGTGCCAGCAGTTTAACCGGCAGGGTGGAGAGTGAAAAACTGTTTTTT.

The chain recombines TRBV25-1 with TRBJ1-4; no clear D gene. V was pared by 1 base and J by 4 bases, with 7 bases between. Germline lookup yields CDR1 MGHDK and CDR2 SYGVNS. CDR3 length: 14 amino acids. The CDR3 DNA reads TGTGCCAGCAGTGAATCTGCAGTTAATGAAAAACTGTTTTTT. It yields the protein CASSESAVNEKLFF.

The CDR3 loop is CASSQKREVASGNEQFF. The CDR3 nucleotides are TGTGCCAGCAGCCAGAAGCGGGAGGTCGCCTCCGGCAATGAGCAGTTCTTC. The chain is built from TRBV4-2 and TRBJ2-1; 9 nucleotides align to TRBD2. The germline V gene encodes CDR1 LGHNA and CDR2 YNFKEQ. This CDR3 has 17 amino acids. Trimming took 3 bases from V and 6 from J; bases not matched to a gene: 12.

This clone was detected a few times. This sequence joins TRBV4-3 and TRBJ2-7, with D hard to call. Germline CDR1 reads LGHNA; CDR2 reads YSLEER. The CDR3 contains 15 residues. V gave up 1 base and J gave up 0 bases, with 10 bases separating them. The CDR3 is CASSQGAESSYEQYF. The CDR3 nucleotides read TGCGCCAGCAGCCAAGGCGCGGAAAGCTCCTACGAGCAGTACTTC.

V usage is TRBV2 and J usage is TRBJ2-3; D is uncertain. V shed 6 bases and J shed 4 bases, with 8 bases lying between them. Germline V CDR1 and CDR2: SNHLY, FYNNEI. This CDR3 is 12 amino acids long. The DNA for the CDR3 is TGTGCCAGCAGCTTTAGTTCAGATACGCAGTATTTT. Translated, it gives CASSFSSDTQYF.

This clone was detected only a few times. This chain joins TRBV7-9 and TRBJ2-1; a possible D gene is TRBD2 (6 bases). There are 16 residues in the CDR3. CDR1 is SEHNR and CDR2 is FQNEAQ in the germline V gene (reference sequence). With 2 bases removed from V and 0 bases from J, the gap between germline ends came to 11 bases. The CDR3 spells CASSLFRGSSYNEQFF. CDR3 in DNA: TGTGCCAGCAGCTTATTTCGGGGGAGCTCCTACAATGAGCAGTTCTTC.